Listed here are 2 T cell receptor beta chains from one sample, sequenced in a study of identifying expanded T cells in peripheral blood (dated by TCRdb to between 2018 and 2021). The library was obtained by the immunoSEQ multiplex PCR assay. The clones in this table, taken by TCRdb from immuneACCESS, are in-frame only. Not every clone is retained; where verified, under half of the shortfall comes from an unresolved V gene, and the cause of the rest is unknown. Here the sample has 85,000 to 90,000 clones; about 90% occur a single time. The ten largest clones add up to over 5% of the sample. Specimen: blood. These receptor sequences come from a person between 18 and 75 years old in good health.

J is TRBJ2-5 and V is TRBV6-6; D unclear. Germline V CDR1 and CDR2: MNHNY, SVGAGI (reference sequence). Trimming cost V 7 bases and J 4 bases, with 10 bases left between them. The CDR3 has 12 amino acids. Here the CDR3 reads CASTDPLETQYF. The CDR3 nucleotides are TGTGCCAGCACGGACCCATTAGAGACCCAGTACTTC.

The J gene is TRBJ1-4, the V gene TRBV29-1; D possibly corresponds to TRBD1 (5 bases). Per the germline V gene, CDR1 is SQVTM and CDR2 is ANQGSEA. The CDR3 spans 15 residues. Deletions cut 0 bases from V and 4 bases from J, with 12 bases between. The CDR3 DNA follows: TGCAGCGTTGAAGATTTGGGTAGGGGTAATGAAAAACTGTTTTTT. Translation gives CSVEDLGRGNEKLFF. Full variable domain (missing parts from reference TRBV29-1 and TRBJ1-4): SAVISQKPSRDICQRGTSLTIQCQVDSQVTMMFWYRQQPGQSLTLIATANQGSEATYESGFVIDKFPISRPNLTFSTLTVSNMSPEDSSIYLCSVEDLGRGNEKLFFGSGTQLSVL.